This T cell receptor beta chain was identified during a study of T-cell memory formation after mild COVID-19. TCRdb analysed the 5' RACE reads with MiXCR anew, one entry per CDR3 protein. The sample has about 600,000 distinct CDR3 sequences; 20% to 25% are singletons. This clonotype originated in an adult woman who had mild COVID-19 (a few samples of this study predate the infection). Cell type and time point are not known. The sequenced sample consisted of PBMCs or a T cell subset sorted from them (not recorded which).

The CDR3 bases are TGTGCCAGCAGAGGGACAGGGGGCGGCACTGAAGCTTTCTTT. Its protein product is CASRGTGGGTEAFF. The chain links TRBV2 to TRBJ1-1; 12 bases map to TRBD1. The CDR3 extends over 14 amino acids. CDR1 and CDR2 from the germline V gene are SNHLY and FYNNEI. V was pared by 6 bases and J by 4 bases, with 3 bases of the junction left unmatched.